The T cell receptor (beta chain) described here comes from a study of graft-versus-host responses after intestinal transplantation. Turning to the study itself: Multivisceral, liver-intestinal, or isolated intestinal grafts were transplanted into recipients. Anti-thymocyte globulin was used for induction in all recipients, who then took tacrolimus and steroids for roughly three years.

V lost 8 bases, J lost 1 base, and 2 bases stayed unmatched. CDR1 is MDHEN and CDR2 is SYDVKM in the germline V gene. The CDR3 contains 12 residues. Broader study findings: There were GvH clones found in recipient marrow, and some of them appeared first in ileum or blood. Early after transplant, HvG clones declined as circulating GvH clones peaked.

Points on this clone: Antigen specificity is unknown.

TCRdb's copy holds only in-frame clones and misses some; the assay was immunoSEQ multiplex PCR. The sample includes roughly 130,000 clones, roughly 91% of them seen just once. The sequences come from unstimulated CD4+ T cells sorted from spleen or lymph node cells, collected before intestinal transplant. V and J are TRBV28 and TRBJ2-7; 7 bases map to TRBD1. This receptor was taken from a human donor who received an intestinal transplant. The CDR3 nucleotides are TGTGCCAGCGGGACAGAGTCCTACGAGCAGTACTTC. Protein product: CASGTESYEQYF.